This TCR beta chain was found in a study of blood T cell repertoires in COVID-19. Study-level background: Sites across the United States, Italy and Spain contributed samples from acute and convalescent COVID-19.

Clones were sequenced by immunoSEQ multiplex PCR, and TCRdb holds only the in-frame ones, with some missing. The repertoire holds fewer than 500,000 clones, with 75% to 90% as singletons. About this clone itself: A read error may account for a junction end that differs from germline.

Germline CDR1 and CDR2: GTSNPN and SVGIG (reference sequence). This CDR3 spans 13 amino acids. The sample consisted of PBMCs or T cells enriched from blood (not recorded which). The chain employs TRBV30 and TRBJ1-5, with unresolved D. This sequence was found in a man aged 25 to 45 who had recovered from COVID-19. The DNA for the CDR3 is TGTGCCTGGAGTCGTATACACAATCAACCCCAGCATTTT. Protein: CAWSRIHNQPQHF. Drawing the rest from reference TRBV30 and TRBJ1-5, the complete variable domain is SQTIHQWPATLVQPVGSPLSLECTVEGTSNPNLYWYRQAAGRGLQLLFYSVGIGQISSEVPQNLSASRPQDRQFILSSKKLLLSDSGFYLCAWSRIHNQPQHFGDGTRLSIL.